This TCR beta chain was documented in a study of blood T cells in healthy people across ages. Study-wide results and limits: Higher diversity and more naive CD4+ cells were features of long-lived donors, compared to aged donors.

With a J-beta primer mix and a sample-barcoded 5' primer, a second PCR ran about 6 to 11 cycles. Each cDNA molecule carried a tag from a template-switch adaptor that contained 12 random nucleotides. One entry per CDR3 protein, called by TCRdb with MiXCR from the 5' RACE reads. This table holds about 970,000 distinct CDR3 sequences, approximately 50% found once. About this clonotype: Antigen specificity is unknown.

CDR1 SGHTA and CDR2 FQGNSA come from the germline V gene. The CDR3 spans 17 residues. V shed 3 bases and J shed 0 bases, with 16 bases lying between them. Every donor gave about 9 milliliters of peripheral blood. The clonotype was recovered from a woman in her sixties or seventies in good health. Sequencing was performed on blood. The rearrangement joins TRBV7-2 to TRBJ2-3; D might be TRBD1 or TRBD2, each matching 5 bases. CDR3: CASSFVGGALSTDTQYF. CDR3 coding DNA: TGTGCCAGCAGCTTCGTTGGGGGAGCCTTAAGCACAGATACGCAGTATTTT. The full variable domain, in which reference TRBV7-2 and TRBJ2-3 provide the parts outside the CDR3, is GAGVSQSPSNKVTEKGKDVELRCDPISGHTALYWYRQSLGQGLEFLIYFQGNSAPDKSGLPSDRFSAERTGGSVSTLTIQRTQQEDSAVYLCASSFVGGALSTDTQYFGPGTRLTVL.